Below, 28 T cell receptor beta chains from the same sample are listed, as sequenced in a study of regulatory T cells in long-lasting Graves disease. The time point here: persistent/refractory GD, antithyroid drugs over 5 years with positive TRAb. Generation of the TCR library employed RNA extracted from PBMCs. Researchers made TCR beta libraries by using iRepertoire HTBI primers and running Arm-PCR on CDR3 regions. From the multiplex PCR reads, TCRdb called clonotypes with MiXCR, one entry per CDR3 protein. This table holds around 510,000 distinct CDR3 sequences, 20% found once. The sequencing used peripheral blood mononuclear cells (PBMCs), collected when the disease was refractory, from a patient treated with antithyroid drugs. These receptors all come from a female donor with Graves disease.

This clonotype has just a few counts. V usage is TRBV20-1 and J usage is TRBJ2-1; TRBD2 matches at 9 bases. Looked up from germline, CDR1 is DFQATT and CDR2 is SNEGSKA (reference sequence). The CDR3 spans 16 residues. The V segment lost 0 bases and the J segment 5 bases; nucleotides outside the gene matches: 8. The chain's CDR3 is CSARDPGLATNNEQFF. The CDR3 bases are TGCAGTGCTAGAGATCCTGGACTAGCGACGAACAATGAGCAGTTCTTC.

The CDR3 nucleotides are TGTGCCAGCACCCAATCATTAGCGGGGAATTACGAGCAGTACTTC. Protein product: CASTQSLAGNYEQYF. The genes are TRBV12-3 or TRBV12-4 and TRBJ2-7, with TRBD2 matching 8 bases. V was pared by 7 bases and J by 4 bases, with 12 bases of the junction left unmatched. CDR3 length: 15 amino acids.

The chain employs TRBV27 and TRBJ2-4; unclear D gene. V was cut by 8 bases and J by 7 bases, with 12 bases left in between. CDR3 length: 12 residues. The germline V gene encodes CDR1 MNHEY and CDR2 SMNVEV (reference sequence). The CDR3 nucleotides read TGTGCCAGCGGGTTGACTCGGAACATTCAGTACTTC. Protein sequence: CASGLTRNIQYF.

This chain uses TRBV20-1 with TRBJ2-7; 7 nucleotides match TRBD1. V shed 4 bases and J 0 bases; nucleotides not matched to a gene: 0. Per germline, CDR1 DFQATT and CDR2 SNEGSKA (reference sequence). The CDR3 consists of 12 residues. Here the CDR3 DNA reads TGCAGTGCTAACAGGGGCTCCTACGAGCAGTACTTC. Residues: CSANRGSYEQYF.

This clonotype occurred a few times. A read error may be the cause here, since a much bigger clone is one base away. The V gene is TRBV28, the J gene TRBJ2-5; D could derive from TRBD1 or TRBD2 (6 bases each). The CDR3 totals 13 residues. Trimming stripped 5 bases from V and 3 bases from J, with 10 bases between. Germline CDR1 and CDR2: MDHEN and SYDVKM. The CDR3, as DNA: TGTGCCAGCAGTCCCGGGGGCAAAGAGACCCAGTACTTC. This encodes CASSPGGKETQYF.

The J gene is TRBJ2-7, the V gene TRBV12-3 or TRBV12-4; tentatively, D is TRBD1 (6 bases). V was trimmed by 5 bases and J by 6 bases, leaving 23 bases between them. The CDR3 contains 16 residues. The CDR3 is CASSRSKTGPFFEQYF. The CDR3 DNA follows: TGTGCCAGCAGTCGATCAAAGACAGGTCCTTTTTTCGAGCAGTACTTC.

This clonotype has a single count. The chain uses TRBV7-9 and TRBJ1-4; D unclear. The CDR3 covers 16 residues. Trimming pared 4 bases from V and 3 bases from J, leaving 15 bases between. Germline V gives CDR1 SEHNR, CDR2 FQNEAQ (reference sequence). The DNA of the CDR3 is TGTGCCAGCAGCTCCTTGGGGTCTTCGGCTAATGAAAAACTGTTTTTT. It specifies CASSSLGSSANEKLFF.

This clonotype was observed many times. The genes are TRBV6-1 and TRBJ1-1; 7 positions agree with TRBD1. The CDR3 runs 16 residues. The ends lost 0 bases at V and 1 base at J; junction bases unmatched: 5. Per the germline V gene, CDR1 is MNHNS and CDR2 is SASEGT. CDR3 nucleotides: TGTGCCAGCAGTGAAGCCCTGACAGGGCGGAACACTGAAGCTTTCTTT. Residues: CASSEALTGRNTEAFF.

This clonotype was counted many times. The rearrangement uses TRBV7-9 and TRBJ1-5; a possible D gene is TRBD1 (5 bases). Germline loops: CDR1 SEHNR, CDR2 FQNEAQ (reference sequence). Trimming took 4 bases from V and 7 from J, leaving 14 bases between them. The CDR3 contains 14 residues. CDR3 sequence: CASSSGGPEQPQHF. CDR3 in DNA: TGTGCCAGCAGCTCCGGGGGACCGGAGCAGCCCCAGCATTTT.

The gene calls are TRBV3-1 and TRBJ2-2, with 13 bases that match TRBD2. Trimming cost V 6 bases and J 7 bases; bases outside gene matches: 8. The germline V gene encodes CDR1 LGHDT and CDR2 YNNKEL (reference sequence). The CDR3 contains 16 residues. In DNA, the CDR3 is TGTGCCAGCAGTTACCGGACTAGCGGGAGAGGCGGGGAGCTGTTTTTT. The encoded protein is CASSYRTSGRGGELFF.

The CDR3 nucleotides read TGTGCCAGCAGCTTAAGCGGGGTTGGCGAGCAGTACTTC. The encoded protein is CASSLSGVGEQYF. The J gene is TRBJ2-7, the V gene TRBV7-9; TRBD2 matches 7 bases. The length of the CDR3 is 13 residues. Germline CDR1 reads SEHNR; CDR2 reads FQNEAQ (reference sequence). The J segment lost 6 bases and the V segment lost 2 bases, leaving 4 bases of the junction unmatched.

This clonotype showed up just a few times. The chain combines TRBV6-1 with TRBJ1-5; the D is unclear. V was pared by 8 bases and J by 0 bases, with 8 bases between. The germline CDR1 and CDR2 sequences are MNHNS and SASEGT. There are 13 residues in the CDR3. The CDR3 DNA is TGTGCCAGCGGCCGGAGTAGCAATCAGCCCCAGCATTTT. Its protein is CASGRSSNQPQHF.

As regards this clonotype: A single base separates this from a much larger clone, so it may be a read error. Because it lacks the conserved phenylalanine or tryptophan at the end, this CDR3 is likely a read error. The chain carries TRBV2 and TRBJ2-1, with 10 bases aligning to TRBD1. The V gene end was trimmed by 7 bases and the J gene end by 8 bases; junction bases not matched to a gene: 11. The CDR3 covers 15 residues. The germline V gene encodes CDR1 SNHLY and CDR2 FYNNEI. The CDR3 reads CASKPGQGMMDEQFL. The CDR3 DNA follows: TGTGCCAGCAAACCGGGACAGGGGATGATGGATGAGCAGTTCCTC.

The V gene is TRBV5-1, the J gene TRBJ2-5, with 10 bases lining up with TRBD2. The DNA end favors TRBJ2-1, so the J call may be wrong. The CDR3 has 14 residues. In germline, CDR1 is SGHRS, CDR2 YFSETQ. The CDR3: CASSLQLAGNEQFF. Written as DNA, the CDR3 is TGCGCCAGCAGCTTGCAACTAGCGGGGAATGAGCAGTTCTTC.

This clonotype appeared many times. This CDR3 is CASSDSLLNTGELFF. The CDR3 nucleotides are TGTGCCAGCAGTGATTCACTTCTAAACACCGGGGAGCTGTTTTTT. The gene calls are TRBV2 and TRBJ2-2; no definite D call. CDR3 length equals 15 residues. Germline values: CDR1 SNHLY, CDR2 FYNNEI. V lost 3 bases and J lost 2, with 10 bases in between. The full variable domain, with the rest looked up from reference TRBV2 and TRBJ2-2, is EPEVTQTPSHQVTQMGQEVILRCVPISNHLYFYWYRQILGQKVEFLVSFYNNEISEKSEIFDDQFSVERPDGSNFTLKIRSTKLEDSAMYFCASSDSLLNTGELFFGEGSRLTVL.

This clonotype was found a few times. V is TRBV29-1 and J is TRBJ2-7, with D maybe TRBD1 (6 bases). The V end was cut by 6 bases, the J end by 3 bases, with 15 bases between. Germline CDR1 SQVTM, CDR2 ANQGSEA. This CDR3 region has 13 residues. CDR3 in DNA: TGCAGCGTGGAGGACAGAGACTACTACGAGCAGTACTTC. Encoded protein: CSVEDRDYYEQYF.

V gene TRBV28 combines with J gene TRBJ2-7; D unresolved. Germline CDR1 reads MDHEN; CDR2 reads SYDVKM. V lost 3 bases and J 1 base, leaving 10 bases between the germline ends. The CDR3 is 14 residues long. As DNA, the CDR3 is TGTGCCAGCAGTTTGCTCCTACTTTCCTACGAGCAGTACTTC. Its protein is CASSLLLLSYEQYF.

The chain uses TRBV7-8 and TRBJ2-5, with TRBD2 matching 7 bases. Losses at the gene ends were 2 bases for V and 5 bases for J; bases not matched to a gene: 5. Germline CDR1 is SGHVS and CDR2 is FQNEAQ. The CDR3 is 14 residues long. In DNA form, the CDR3 reads TGTGCCAGCAGCTTACCTAGCGGAGGGGAGACCCAGTACTTC. Amino acids: CASSLPSGGETQYF.

This chain connects TRBV30 to TRBJ2-7, with TRBD1 identical over 11 bases. Trimming at V came to 5 bases and at J to 2 bases, leaving 2 bases not matched to a gene. This CDR3 is 13 amino acids long. Germline CDR1 is GTSNPN and CDR2 is SVGIG (reference sequence). CDR3 amino acids: CAWAGQGAYEQYF. CDR3 nucleotides: TGTGCCTGGGCGGGACAGGGGGCCTACGAGCAGTACTTC.

This clonotype came up a few times. J is TRBJ2-1 and V is TRBV27; TRBD2 is a possible D gene (6 bases). The CDR3 runs to 16 residues. Trimming removed 0 bases at V and 8 bases at J, with 17 bases between. The germline CDR1 and CDR2 sequences are MNHEY and SMNVEV (reference sequence). CDR3 nucleotide sequence: TGTGCCAGCAGTTTATCCCTGACTAGTCTTAGGGATGAGCAGTTCTTC. It codes for CASSLSLTSLRDEQFF.

This sequence joins TRBV20-1 and TRBJ2-1; possibly TRBD1 for D (5 bases). The germline V gene has CDR1 DFQATT and CDR2 SNEGSKA (reference sequence). Trimming left V 3 bases short and J 1 base short, with 10 bases between. The CDR3 covers 14 residues. The CDR3 DNA reads as TGCAGTGCTAGCGTGACAGTTTCCTACAATGAGCAGTTCTTC. Translating gives CSASVTVSYNEQFF.

Turning to this clonotype: A much bigger clone sits one base away, suggesting this may be a read error. No conserved phenylalanine or tryptophan is present at the end of the CDR3, so a read error is the likely explanation. This chain connects TRBV27 to TRBJ1-1; the match to TRBD1 covers 9 bases. The CDR3 is 18 residues long. The ends lost 6 bases at V and 1 base at J; junction bases unmatched: 15. The V gene's germline CDR1 is MNHEY and CDR2 SMNVEV (reference sequence). CDR3 in DNA: TGTGCCAGCAGCTCCTTCCTGGAACCGGGACAGGGGAACACTGAAGCTTTCTCT. Translation gives CASSSFLEPGQGNTEAFS.

This clonotype was detected a few times. The V gene is TRBV2, the J gene TRBJ2-3; no reliable D call. Germline V CDR1 and CDR2: SNHLY, FYNNEI. Deletions cut 6 bases from V and 4 bases from J, with 8 bases between. This CDR3 is built from 12 residues. The CDR3 nucleotides are TGTGCCAGCAGAACCACTTCAGATACGCAGTATTTT. Its translation: CASRTTSDTQYF. The full variable domain, in which reference TRBV2 and TRBJ2-3 provide the parts outside the CDR3, is EPEVTQTPSHQVTQMGQEVILRCVPISNHLYFYWYRQILGQKVEFLVSFYNNEISEKSEIFDDQFSVERPDGSNFTLKIRSTKLEDSAMYFCASRTTSDTQYFGPGTRLTVL.

This clonotype was counted only a few times. The chain employs TRBV7-2 and TRBJ2-1; 15 nucleotides align to TRBD2. The CDR3 has 18 residues. J gave up 7 bases and V 0 bases, and 7 bases lay outside the gene matches. In germline, CDR1 is SGHTA, CDR2 FQGNSA. CDR3 amino acids: CASSLAAGTSGRINEQFF. The CDR3 coding sequence is TGTGCCAGCAGCTTAGCGGCCGGGACTAGCGGGAGGATAAATGAGCAGTTCTTC.

This clonotype has a handful of counts. The V gene is TRBV19, the J gene TRBJ2-7; 8 positions match TRBD1. Germline-derived CDR1 and CDR2 are LNHDA and SQIVND (reference sequence). With 4 bases clipped from V and 3 bases from J, the junction kept 17 bases outside the gene matches. This CDR3 has 18 residues. DNA for the CDR3: TGTGCCAGTAGTACCCGTTCGTCCGGGACAGGAATTAACTACGAGCAGTACTTC. This sequence encodes CASSTRSSGTGINYEQYF. Combining the CDR3 with reference TRBV19 and TRBJ2-7 gives the whole variable domain DGGITQSPKYLFRKEGQNVTLSCEQNLNHDAMYWYRQDPGQGLRLIYYSQIVNDFQKGDIAEGYSVSREKKESFPLTVTSAQKNPTAFYLCASSTRSSGTGINYEQYFGPGTRLTVT.

The rearrangement links TRBV29-1 to TRBJ2-3, with TRBD1 as a possible D gene (6 bases). V lost 6 bases to trimming and J lost 2 bases, with 15 bases between them. Per the germline V gene, CDR1 is SQVTM and CDR2 is ANQGSEA. CDR3 length: 14 residues. CDR3: CSVRYGTSTDTQYF. The DNA for the CDR3 is TGCAGCGTCCGGTACGGGACATCCACAGATACGCAGTATTTT.

Within the sample, this clonotype is medium-sized (0.01 to 0.1%). The rearrangement links TRBV28 to TRBJ2-7, with TRBD2 as a possible D gene (6 bases). Germline CDR1 reads MDHEN; CDR2 reads SYDVKM. CDR3 length: 15 residues. Trimming pared 6 bases from V and 3 bases from J, leaving 18 bases between. CDR3 bases: TGTGCCAGCAGCCCCCGGGACTTGGGTGTCTACGAGCAGTACTTC. The encoded protein is CASSPRDLGVYEQYF.

This clonotype was found a few times. This chain uses TRBV5-1 with TRBJ2-7, with D possibly matching TRBD1 (5 bases). The V gene lost 0 bases and the J gene lost 3 bases, with 10 bases spanning the gap. CDR1 SGHRS and CDR2 YFSETQ come from the germline V gene. This CDR3 has 14 amino acids. The CDR3: CASSLARRGYEQYF. CDR3 sequence (DNA): TGCGCCAGCAGCTTGGCCAGAAGGGGCTACGAGCAGTACTTC.